The source of this T cell receptor (beta chain) is a study of TIL therapy for anti-PD-1-resistant metastatic lung cancer. On the study more broadly: Half of patients were current or former smokers.

The CDR3 consists of 15 residues. Trimming removed 1 base from V and 2 bases from J, with 11 bases in between. CDR1 SGHVS and CDR2 FNYEAQ come from the germline V gene. The immunoSEQ assay was v3. Survey-level samples got 2 million or so read pairs; deep-level samples got 5-6 million. Profiled with immunoSEQ multiplex PCR; TCRdb holds only in-frame clones, not every one. The sample consists of more than 45,000 clones, roughly 80% of them appearing once. Time point meaning: pre-treatment sample, taken before nivolumab and TIL therapy. Adults with stage 4 NSCLC were enrolled in a phase I trial. The chain has TRBV7-6 and TRBJ2-5; weak D call: TRBD2 (6 bases). The sequence derives from a person aged 25-85 years with non-small cell lung cancer. The input for sequencing was blood, taken at baseline. CDR3 nucleotides: TGTGCCAGCAGCTTAGAGGCTAGCGTACAAGAGACCCAGTACTTC. This sequence encodes CASSLEASVQETQYF.